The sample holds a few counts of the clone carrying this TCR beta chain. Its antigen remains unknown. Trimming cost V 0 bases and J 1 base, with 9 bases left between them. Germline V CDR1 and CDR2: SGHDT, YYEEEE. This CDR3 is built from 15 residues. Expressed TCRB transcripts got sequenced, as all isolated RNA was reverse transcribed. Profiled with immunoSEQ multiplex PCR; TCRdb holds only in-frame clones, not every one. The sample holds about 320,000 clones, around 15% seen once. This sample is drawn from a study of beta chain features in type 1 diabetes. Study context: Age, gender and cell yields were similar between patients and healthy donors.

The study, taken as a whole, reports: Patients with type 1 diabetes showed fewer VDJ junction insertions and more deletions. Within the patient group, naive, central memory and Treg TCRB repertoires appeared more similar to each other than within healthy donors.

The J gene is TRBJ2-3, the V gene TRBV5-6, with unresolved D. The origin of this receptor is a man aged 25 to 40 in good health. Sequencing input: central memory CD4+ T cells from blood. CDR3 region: CASSLEGGGTDTQYF. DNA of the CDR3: TGTGCCAGCAGCTTGGAAGGCGGCGGCACAGATACGCAGTATTTT.